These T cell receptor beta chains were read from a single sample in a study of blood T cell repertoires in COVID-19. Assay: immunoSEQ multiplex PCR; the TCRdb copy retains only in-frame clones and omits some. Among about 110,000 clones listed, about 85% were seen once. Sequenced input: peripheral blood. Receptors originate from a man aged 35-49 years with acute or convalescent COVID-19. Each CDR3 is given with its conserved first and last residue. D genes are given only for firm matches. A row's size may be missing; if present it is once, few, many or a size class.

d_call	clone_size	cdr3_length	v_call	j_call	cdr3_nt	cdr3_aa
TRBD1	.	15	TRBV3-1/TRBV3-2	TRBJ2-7	TGTGCCAGCAGCCAATGGGGAACAGGGGAACACGAGCAGTACTTC	CASSQWGTGEHEQYF
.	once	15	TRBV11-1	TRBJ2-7	TGTGCCAGCAGCTTATACCAGGGGCAAGGCTACGAGCAGTACTTC	CASSLYQGQGYEQYF
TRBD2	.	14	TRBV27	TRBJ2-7	TGTGCCAGCAGTCTACTAGCGGGCGTCTACGAGCAGTACTTC	CASSLLAGVYEQYF
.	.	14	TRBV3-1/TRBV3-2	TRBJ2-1	TGTGCCAGCAGCCAAGGGGGGGACTACAATGAGCAGTTCTTC	CASSQGGDYNEQFF
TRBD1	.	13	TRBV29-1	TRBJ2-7	TGCAGCGCTTCGACAGGGGTAGTCTACGAGCAGTACTTC	CSASTGVVYEQYF
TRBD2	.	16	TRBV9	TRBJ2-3	TGTGCCAGCAGCCTACTAGCGGGGGGGCCGTTTGATACGCAGTATTTT	CASSLLAGGPFDTQYF
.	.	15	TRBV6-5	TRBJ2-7	TGTGCCAGCAGTAGAGACGTACGGGGATACTACGAGCAGTACTTC	CASSRDVRGYYEQYF
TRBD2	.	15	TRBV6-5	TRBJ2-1	TGTGCCAGCAGGACTAGCGGGGGTATATACAATGAGCAGTTCTTC	CASRTSGGIYNEQFF
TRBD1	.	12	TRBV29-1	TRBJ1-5	TGCAGCGTTGGGACAGGGCAGCAGCCCCAGCATTTT	CSVGTGQQPQHF
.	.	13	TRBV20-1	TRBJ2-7	TGCAGTGCTAGTGGGACAACGCTATACGAGCAGTACTTC	CSASGTTLYEQYF
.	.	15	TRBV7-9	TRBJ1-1	TGTGCCAGCAGCCCCCCGACAGGCCCGGGGACTGAAGCTTTCTTT	CASSPPTGPGTEAFF
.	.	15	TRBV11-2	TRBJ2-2	TGTGCCAGCAGCTTAGATCTCTGGGCCGCCGGGGAGCTGTTTTTT	CASSLDLWAAGELFF
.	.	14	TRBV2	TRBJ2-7	TGTGCCACCTTAAAGGACAGTAGCTCCTACGAGCAGTACTTC	CATLKDSSSYEQYF
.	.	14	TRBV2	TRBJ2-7	TGTGCCAGCAGTGAAGAACCCACTAGGGACGAGCAGTACTTC	CASSEEPTRDEQYF
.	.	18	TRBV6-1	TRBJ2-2	TGTGCCAGCAGTGAAGCGCAGACAGGGTCAGGGGGGAGCGGGGAGCTGTTTTTT	CASSEAQTGSGGSGELFF
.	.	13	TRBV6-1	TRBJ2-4	TGTGCCAGCAGTGACCTAGCCAAAAACATTCAGTACTTC	CASSDLAKNIQYF
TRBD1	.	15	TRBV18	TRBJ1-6	TGTGCCAGCTCACCAACCTTGACAGGGCTGTCACCCCTCCACTTT	CASSPTLTGLSPLHF
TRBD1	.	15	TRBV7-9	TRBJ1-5	TGTGCCAGCAGCGTCACAGGGGAGGGCAATCAGCCCCAGCATTTT	CASSVTGEGNQPQHF
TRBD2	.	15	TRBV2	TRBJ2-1	TGTGCCTTAGAGTGGACTAGCGACTCCTACAATGAGCAGTTCTTC	CALEWTSDSYNEQFF
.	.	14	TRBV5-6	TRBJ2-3	TGTGCCAGCAGCTTAGGCGGGAGCACAGATACGCAGTATTTT	CASSLGGSTDTQYF
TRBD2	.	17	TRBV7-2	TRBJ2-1	TGTGCCAGCAGCTCCCGGACTAGCGGGGGGGGGAAACATGAGCAGTTCTTC	CASSSRTSGGGKHEQFF
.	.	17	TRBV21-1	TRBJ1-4	TGTGCCAGCAGCAGTCAAACAGGGGGCTCTACTAATGAAAAACTGTTTTTT	CASSSQTGGSTNEKLFF
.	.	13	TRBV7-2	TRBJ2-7	TGTGCCAGCAGCTTAGCTAGCTCCTACGAGCAGTACTTC	CASSLASSYEQYF
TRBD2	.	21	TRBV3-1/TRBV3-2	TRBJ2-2	TGTGCCAGCAGCCGTTTCGGACTAGCGGGGTCGAGTGGTCGGAACACCGGGGAGCTGTTTTTT	CASSRFGLAGSSGRNTGELFF
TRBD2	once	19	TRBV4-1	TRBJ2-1	TGCGCCAGCAGCCCTAACCTCTTCGGACTAGCGGCAACCTACAATGAGCAGTTCTTC	CASSPNLFGLAATYNEQFF
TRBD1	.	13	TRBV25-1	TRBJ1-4	TGTGCCAGCAGTGGACCAGGGGGAGGAAAACTGTTTTTT	CASSGPGGGKLFF
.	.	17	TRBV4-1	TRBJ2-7	TGCGCCAGCAGCGAATACCCCGCGGGACAGATCTCCTACGAGCAGTACTTC	CASSEYPAGQISYEQYF
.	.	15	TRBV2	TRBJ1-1	TGTGCCAGCAGTGCCTCGGGACATATGAACACTGAAGCTTTCTTT	CASSASGHMNTEAFF
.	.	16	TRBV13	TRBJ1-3	TGTGCCAGCAGCTTCGTTTCAGGATCCTCTGGAAACACCATATATTTT	CASSFVSGSSGNTIYF
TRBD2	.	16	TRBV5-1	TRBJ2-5	TGCGCCAGCAGCCCCGGACTAGCGGGGAGTGGGGAGACCCAGTACTTC	CASSPGLAGSGETQYF
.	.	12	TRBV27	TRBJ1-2	TGTGCCAGCAAGCGGGGGGAACATGGCTACACCTTC	CASKRGEHGYTF
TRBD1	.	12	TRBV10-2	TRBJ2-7	TGCGCCGCCCGCGGGACAGGCTACGAGCAGTACTTC	CAARGTGYEQYF
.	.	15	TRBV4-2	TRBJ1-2	TGTGCCAGCAGCCAAAACCTACAGGGTGGCTATGGCTACACCTTC	CASSQNLQGGYGYTF
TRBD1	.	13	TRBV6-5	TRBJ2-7	TGTGCCAGCAGTAAGGACAGGGGATACGAGCAGTACTTC	CASSKDRGYEQYF
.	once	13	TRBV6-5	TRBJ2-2	TGTGCCAGCCCGGTGGTGAACACCGGGGAGCTGTTTTTT	CASPVVNTGELFF
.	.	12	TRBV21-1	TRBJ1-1	TGTGCCAGCAGCGCCAACTACACTGAAGCTTTCTTT	CASSANYTEAFF
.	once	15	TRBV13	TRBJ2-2	TGTGCCAGCAGCTTAGGCCAGGGAAACACCGGGGAGCTGTTTTTT	CASSLGQGNTGELFF
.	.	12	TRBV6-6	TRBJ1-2	TGTGCCAGCAGTTACGAGGTTAGGGGCTACACCTTC	CASSYEVRGYTF
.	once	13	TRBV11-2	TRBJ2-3	TGTGCCAGCAGCTTCGGGCTAGCCCGACCCCAGTATTTT	CASSFGLARPQYF
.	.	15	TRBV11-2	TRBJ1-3	TGTGCCAGCACCCCAATCCGGGACTCTGGAAACACCATATATTTT	CASTPIRDSGNTIYF
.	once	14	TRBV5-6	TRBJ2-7	TGTGCCAGCAGCTTCGGACAACTTTTCAACGAGCAGTACTTC	CASSFGQLFNEQYF
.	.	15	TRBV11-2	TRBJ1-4	TGTGCCAGCAGCCCGCGAAGGGGCCTTACTGAAAAACTGTTTTTT	CASSPRRGLTEKLFF
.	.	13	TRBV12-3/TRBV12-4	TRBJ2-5	TGTGCCAGCAGCCCCCCGCGGCTAGAGACCCAGTACTTC	CASSPPRLETQYF
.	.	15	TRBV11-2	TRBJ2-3	TGTGCCAGCAGTAAGAGGGGGTTTTACACAGATACGCAGTATTTT	CASSKRGFYTDTQYF
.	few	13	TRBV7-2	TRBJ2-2	TGTGCCAGCAGCTCCAGTCCCACCGGGGAGCTGTTTTTT	CASSSSPTGELFF
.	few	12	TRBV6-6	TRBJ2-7	TGTGCCAGCAGTTGGGACTTCTACGAGCAGTACTTC	CASSWDFYEQYF
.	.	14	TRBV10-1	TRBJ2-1	TGCGCCAGCAGTGGGACCGCGCCGGGGAATGAGCAGTTCTTC	CASSGTAPGNEQFF
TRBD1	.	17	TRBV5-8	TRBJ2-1	TGTGCCAGCAGATCGAATCAGGACAGGGTCTCCTACAATGAGCAGTTCTTC	CASRSNQDRVSYNEQFF
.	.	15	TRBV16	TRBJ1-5	TGTGCCAGCAGCCAATCGGAGGGTTTGGATCAGCCCCAGCATTTT	CASSQSEGLDQPQHF
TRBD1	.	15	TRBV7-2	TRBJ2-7	TGTGCCAGCAGTTACGACCGGGACAGGGGGTACGAGCAGTACTTC	CASSYDRDRGYEQYF